This is a list of T cell receptor beta chains from one sample in a study of memory CD4+ T cells and cytomegalovirus serostatus. Assay used: immunoSEQ multiplex PCR; TCRdb lists only in-frame clones, some missing. The repertoire holds under 50,000 clones, with around three quarters as singletons. Sequenced input: memory CD4+ T cells from blood. These receptors were collected from an adult in good health and CMV-seronegative. Each CDR3 is given with its conserved first and last residue. A D gene is named only where the DNA matches it firmly. Rows may omit the clone size; those that give it use once, few, many or a size class.

-	TRBV30	TRBD2	TRBJ2-3	CAWFEGSRPIERGGRDTQYF	TGTGCCTGGTTTGAAGGGAGTCGTCCAATAGAGCGGGGGGGCCGAGATACGCAGTATTTT
-	TRBV19	TRBD2	TRBJ2-3	CASSLSGDTQYF	TGTGCCAGTAGCCTTAGCGGGGATACGCAGTATTTT
-	TRBV9	-	TRBJ2-5	CASSREETQYF	TGTGCCAGCAGCAGAGAGGAGACCCAGTACTTC
few	TRBV7-9	-	TRBJ1-1	CASSTQAGVGAFF	TGTGCCAGCAGCACCCAAGCCGGGGTTGGGGCTTTCTTT
-	TRBV29-1	-	TRBJ1-1	CSVGGSGTTEAFF	TGCAGCGTTGGGGGGTCGGGGACCACTGAAGCTTTCTTT
-	TRBV5-1	-	TRBJ2-5	CASSPGLYQETQYF	TGCGCCAGCAGCCCTGGACTGTACCAAGAGACCCAGTACTTC
-	TRBV10-2	TRBD1	TRBJ1-2	CATKDRQDNYGYTF	TGCGCCACCAAGGACAGGCAGGATAACTATGGCTACACCTTC
-	TRBV30	-	TRBJ1-1	CAVGHGDAAFF	TGTGCAGTGGGGCACGGGGATGCAGCTTTCTTT
-	TRBV5-6	-	TRBJ1-6	CASSLDRSSYNSPLHF	TGTGCCAGCAGCCTAGACAGGAGCTCCTATAATTCACCCCTCCACTTT
-	TRBV7-2	TRBD2	TRBJ2-7	CASSFRAGGIYEQYF	TGTGCCAGCAGCTTTAGAGCGGGGGGAATTTACGAGCAGTACTTC
-	TRBV15	TRBD1	TRBJ1-5	CATSITGTGDQPQHF	TGTGCCACCAGCATCACGGGGACAGGGGATCAGCCCCAGCATTTT
-	TRBV9	TRBD2	TRBJ2-3	CASSVSAGDGEDTQYF	TGTGCCAGCAGCGTCTCGGCGGGGGATGGAGAAGATACGCAGTATTTT
-	TRBV4-2	TRBD1	TRBJ2-7	CASSPGQGSYEQYF	TGTGCCAGCAGCCCCGGACAGGGTTCCTACGAGCAGTACTTC
-	TRBV18	-	TRBJ2-1	CASSPATNGEQFF	TGTGCCAGCTCACCAGCTACCAATGGTGAGCAGTTCTTC
-	TRBV2	TRBD1	TRBJ2-7	CASSEGGQGAYEQYF	TGTGCCAGCAGTGAAGGGGGACAGGGGGCTTACGAGCAGTACTTC
-	TRBV5-6	TRBD1	TRBJ1-6	CASSLPGQGNSPLHF	TGTGCCAGCAGCCTTCCGGGACAGGGTAACTCACCCCTCCACTTT
few	TRBV5-1	-	TRBJ1-6	CASSLVGGTHSPLHF	TGCGCCAGCAGCTTGGTCGGGGGCACTCATTCACCCCTCCACTTT
-	TRBV30	-	TRBJ1-3	CAWSVEGADSGNTIYF	TGTGCCTGGAGTGTAGAAGGGGCGGACTCTGGAAACACCATATATTTT
-	TRBV5-1	-	TRBJ2-2	CASSSGSGNTGELFF	TGCGCCAGCAGCTCAGGGAGCGGCAACACCGGGGAGCTGTTTTTT
-	TRBV19	-	TRBJ1-5	CASTLWGSNQPQHF	TGTGCCAGTACTCTGTGGGGGAGCAATCAGCCCCAGCATTTT
-	TRBV11-2	-	TRBJ2-3	CASSLRLGVLGGTDTQYF	TGTGCCAGCAGCTTAAGGTTGGGGGTCCTAGGGGGCACAGATACGCAGTATTTT
-	TRBV30	-	TRBJ1-4	CAWSVGGDSEKLFF	TGTGCCTGGAGTGTAGGGGGAGATAGTGAAAAACTGTTTTTT
-	TRBV10-3	-	TRBJ2-2	CATAGQNTGELFF	TGTGCCACCGCGGGACAAAACACCGGGGAGCTGTTTTTT
-	TRBV4-2	TRBD1	TRBJ1-3	CASSRSRDRAFSGNTIYF	TGTGCCAGCAGTCGCTCTCGGGACAGGGCATTCTCTGGAAACACCATATATTTT
-	TRBV15	-	TRBJ1-1	CATSRDHEGRIF	TGTGCCACCAGCAGAGATCATGAGGGCCGGATCTTT
few	TRBV2	-	TRBJ2-1	CASSEWLKLYNEQFF	TGTGCCAGCAGTGAATGGTTAAAGCTCTACAATGAGCAGTTCTTC
-	TRBV19	-	TRBJ1-2	CASKEGYGYTF	TGTGCCAGTAAAGAGGGGTACGGCTACACCTTC
-	TRBV30	-	TRBJ2-7	CAWSAPESYEQYF	TGTGCCTGGAGTGCCCCTGAATCCTACGAGCAGTACTTC
few	TRBV7-6	-	TRBJ1-2	CASSPGTQTRRGYTF	TGTGCCAGCAGCCCTGGGACACAAACTAGGCGGGGCTACACCTTC
-	TRBV10-1	-	TRBJ1-5	CASSEGDPWGPSNQPQHF	TGCGCCAGCAGTGAGGGGGACCCGTGGGGCCCAAGCAATCAGCCCCAGCATTTT
-	TRBV5-6	-	TRBJ2-5	CASSLPGPQETQYF	TGTGCCAGCAGCCTGCCAGGGCCTCAAGAGACCCAGTACTTC
-	TRBV5-1	TRBD1	TRBJ1-1	CASTWTGELNTEAFF	TGCGCCAGCACCTGGACAGGGGAATTGAACACTGAAGCTTTCTTT
-	TRBV27	-	TRBJ2-7	CASSSTHFTYEQYF	TGTGCCAGCAGTTCGACCCATTTTACTTACGAGCAGTACTTC
-	TRBV25-1	-	TRBJ1-5	CASSESGDWFSNQPQHF	TGTGCCAGCAGTGAATCGGGGGACTGGTTTAGCAATCAGCCCCAGCATTTT
-	TRBV12-5	TRBD1	TRBJ2-7	CASGLERGLLAGGHHEQYF	TGTGCTAGTGGTTTGGAGAGGGGCCTTTTGGCAGGGGGCCACCACGAGCAGTACTTC
-	TRBV19	-	TRBJ1-4	CASTKDRANEKLFF	TGTGCCAGTACAAAGGACAGAGCTAATGAAAAACTGTTTTTT
-	TRBV7-2	-	TRBJ2-1	CASTNPGRNNEQFF	TGTGCCAGCACTAACCCGGGACGTAACAATGAGCAGTTCTTC
-	TRBV10-3	-	TRBJ1-2	CAISESGSPGYTF	TGTGCCATCAGTGAGTCAGGGTCTCCTGGCTACACCTTC
-	TRBV4-2	TRBD1	TRBJ2-5	CASSQPGTGQETQYF	TGTGCCAGCAGCCAACCCGGGACAGGGCAAGAGACCCAGTACTTC
-	TRBV11-2	TRBD1	TRBJ2-1	CASILGGQGYNEQFF	TGTGCCAGCATTCTGGGGGGACAGGGCTACAATGAGCAGTTCTTC
few	TRBV30	-	TRBJ2-1	CAWSRGFGNEQFF	TGTGCCTGGAGTAGGGGGTTCGGCAATGAGCAGTTCTTC
-	TRBV11-2	-	TRBJ2-7	CASSAGLEQYF	TGTGCCAGCAGCGCCGGTCTCGAGCAGTACTTC
few	TRBV4-2	-	TRBJ2-4	CASSQDRFGGRNIQYF	TGTGCCAGCAGCCAAGATCGGTTTGGGGGAAGAAACATTCAGTACTTC
-	TRBV2	-	TRBJ2-2	CASSESRETGELFF	TGTGCCAGCAGTGAATCCAGGGAGACCGGGGAGCTGTTTTTT
-	TRBV5-4	-	TRBJ1-2	CASSPLARYGYTF	TGTGCCAGCAGCCCCTTGGCTCGATATGGCTACACCTTC
-	TRBV11-2	-	TRBJ1-1	CASSLDSIGGTEAFF	TGTGCCAGCAGCTTAGATAGTATCGGGGGCACTGAAGCTTTCTTT
once	TRBV9	TRBD1	TRBJ2-3	CASSVDSDRGLDTQYF	TGTGCCAGCAGCGTAGATTCAGACAGGGGGCTGGATACGCAGTATTTT
-	TRBV19	TRBD1	TRBJ2-7	CASSESPGQGYEQYF	TGTGCCAGTAGCGAATCCCCCGGACAGGGCTACGAGCAGTACTTC
few	TRBV5-6	TRBD1	TRBJ1-6	CASSSGTGVGSPLHF	TGTGCCAGCAGCTCCGGGACAGGGGTTGGATCACCCCTCCACTTT
-	TRBV19	TRBD1	TRBJ1-2	CASSIAGQGGGYGYTF	TGTGCCAGTAGTATAGCAGGACAGGGTGGGGGCTATGGCTACACCTTC
-	TRBV7-9	TRBD1	TRBJ1-5	CASSLGDRGNQPQHF	TGTGCCAGCAGCTTAGGGGACAGGGGCAATCAGCCCCAGCATTTT
-	TRBV7-9	TRBD1	TRBJ2-4	CASSLVDRFLNIQYF	TGTGCCAGCAGCTTAGTGGACAGGTTTTTAAACATTCAGTACTTC